A single TCR beta chain is shown here with its context. Its antigen is undetermined. The data stem from a study of cytomegalovirus exposure and HLA in healthy donors. The CDR3 totals 14 residues. The V end was cut by 0 bases, the J end by 8 bases, with 13 bases between. The germline CDR1 and CDR2 sequences are SEHNR and FQNEAQ (reference sequence). Overall study findings and caveats: Cytomegalovirus-associated status was assigned to around 160 TCR beta chains.

It was with 60 Vbeta and 13 Jbeta primers that the PCR ran. TCRdb keeps only in-frame clones here, not all; method: immunoSEQ multiplex PCR. The sample includes 40,000 or so clones, about 70% seen only once; the top ten take 3% to 5%. J is TRBJ1-1 and V is TRBV7-9; D possibly corresponds to TRBD1 (5 bases). The receptor's source is a man in his forties in good health and CMV-seronegative. Source material: PBMCs. In DNA form, the CDR3 reads TGTGCCAGCAGCTTAGCGTGGGACTCCCAGGAAGCTTTCTTT. Amino acids: CASSLAWDSQEAFF.